This entry lists 26 T cell receptor beta chains sequenced from one sample in a study of CD8 T cells in ankylosing spondylitis. TCRdb recomputed calls from the 5' RACE reads with MiXCR, one row per CDR3 protein. The table has about 200,000 distinct CDR3 sequences, around 13% seen once; the top ten hold about 15%. Sequencing was carried out using blood, either unsorted or a sorted T cell fraction (not recorded which). These receptors all come from a male donor with ankylosing spondylitis or in good health (not recorded which).

The rearrangement links TRBV7-7 to TRBJ2-2; no clear D gene. Germline V gene data show CDR1 as SSHAT and CDR2 as FNYEAQ (reference sequence). Deletions cut 6 bases from V and 0 bases from J, with 14 bases between. This CDR3 comprises 16 residues. The CDR3 DNA follows: TGTGCCAGCAGTTCCCGGGCAGACGCGAACACCGGGGAGCTGTTTTTT. Amino acids: CASSSRADANTGELFF.

This clonotype has more than one count but fewer than ten. The gene calls are TRBV7-8 and TRBJ1-2, with D tentatively TRBD1 (6 bases). This CDR3 region has 17 residues. From germline, CDR1 is SGHVS and CDR2 FQNEAQ. V was cut by 1 base and J by 1 base, with 16 bases left in between. In DNA form, the CDR3 reads TGTGCCAGCAGCTTAGGGGGGGGCGTTTCGAGTAACTATGGCTACACCTTC. Its protein product is CASSLGGGVSSNYGYTF.

This clonotype has just a few counts. The chain has TRBV12-3 or TRBV12-4 and TRBJ2-3; 8 bases map to TRBD1. After removal of 3 bases from V and 7 bases from J, the junction contained 9 bases not matched to a gene. The CDR3 is made up of 15 amino acids. CDR3 bases: TGTGCCAGCAGTTTTCCACAGGGGGTTTTCCATACGCAGTATTTT. Its protein product is CASSFPQGVFHTQYF.

Ten or more counts support this clonotype. This CDR3 reads CASSQDGIAGVLEQYF. The CDR3, as DNA: TGCGCCAGCAGCCAAGATGGGATAGCGGGAGTTCTGGAGCAGTACTTC. V is TRBV4-1 and J is TRBJ2-7, with 9 nucleotides matching TRBD2. The CDR3 loop spans 16 amino acids. Germline CDR1 is MGHRA and CDR2 is YSYEKL. Trimming at V came to 0 bases and at J to 7 bases, leaving 10 bases not matched to a gene.

This clonotype showed up just a few times. The chain employs TRBV3-1 and TRBJ2-7; weak D call: TRBD1 (5 bases). Germline V lookup: CDR1 LGHDT, CDR2 YNNKEL (reference sequence). The CDR3 extends over 16 amino acids. V lost 2 bases and J lost 2, with 16 bases in between. CDR3 nucleotide sequence: TGTGCCAGCAGCCAATATCTTCCACAGGAACCCTACGAGCAGTACTTC. It encodes CASSQYLPQEPYEQYF.

The chain carries TRBV3-1 and TRBJ2-3; 10 bases line up with TRBD2. The CDR3 totals 18 residues. V gave up 2 bases and J gave up 0 bases; unmatched junction bases: 8. CDR1 is LGHDT, CDR2 YNNKEL, per germline (reference sequence). CDR3 nucleotide sequence: TGTGCCAGCAGCCAACTCGGACTAGCGGACCTTAGCACAGATACGCAGTATTTT. This codes for CASSQLGLADLSTDTQYF.

This clonotype was seen more than once but under ten times. V and J are TRBV10-3 and TRBJ2-3, with D possibly matching TRBD1 (6 bases). In germline, CDR1 is ENHRY, CDR2 SYGVKD. V was shortened by 0 bases and J by 2 bases, with 15 bases between the two germline ends. This CDR3 region has 17 residues. This chain's CDR3 is CAISESYRRGHTDTQYF. The CDR3 DNA reads as TGTGCCATCAGTGAGTCTTACCGTAGGGGACACACAGATACGCAGTATTTT.

This clonotype appeared a few times. This chain uses TRBV12-3 or TRBV12-4 with TRBJ1-1; unclear D gene. The CDR3 is 13 amino acids. V was trimmed by 6 bases and J by 1 base, leaving 9 bases between them. The chain's CDR3 is CASRGSGNTEAFF. CDR3 in DNA: TGTGCCAGCAGGGGGAGCGGGAACACTGAAGCTTTCTTT.

Here the CDR3 reads CASSYSQGIYEQYF. CDR3 DNA sequence: TGTGCCAGCAGTTACTCCCAGGGGATCTACGAGCAGTACTTC. This chain links TRBV6-5 with TRBJ2-7; D may be TRBD1 (6 bases). The germline CDR1 and CDR2 sequences are MNHEY and SVGAGI. The V end was cut by 0 bases, the J end by 3 bases, with 9 bases between. The CDR3 length is 14 residues.

The CDR3 loop reads CASSSAGLYEQYF. The CDR3 DNA sequence: TGTGCCAGCAGTTCCGCGGGACTTTACGAGCAGTACTTC. The rearrangement joins TRBV6-6 to TRBJ2-7, with D possibly TRBD2 on 6 matching bases. Deletions cut 4 bases from V and 4 bases from J, with 11 bases between. Germline V lookup: CDR1 MNHNY, CDR2 SVGAGI (reference sequence). The CDR3 covers 13 residues.

The chain carries TRBV30 and TRBJ1-1; no clear D gene. Per germline, CDR1 GTSNPN and CDR2 SVGIG (reference sequence). V was trimmed by 0 bases and J by 6 bases, leaving 20 bases between them. This CDR3 spans 16 amino acids. The CDR3 nucleotides read TGTGCCTGGAGTGTACGCTGGGTCCGGGTTGGAGCTGAAGCTTTCTTT. Amino acid sequence: CAWSVRWVRVGAEAFF.

This clonotype was recorded a few times. The chain carries TRBV5-1 and TRBJ2-7, with D hard to call. Trimming stripped 0 bases from V and 1 base from J, with 8 bases between. The CDR3 contains 14 residues. CDR1 is SGHRS and CDR2 is YFSETQ in the germline V gene. CDR3 loop: CASSLAFGSYEQYF. The DNA of the CDR3 is TGCGCCAGCAGCTTGGCCTTTGGTTCCTACGAGCAGTACTTC.

This clonotype was picked up many times. The chain recombines TRBV20-1 with TRBJ1-1, with a tentative D call TRBD1 (6 bases). Germline V gene data show CDR1 as DFQATT and CDR2 as SNEGSKA (reference sequence). V lost 2 bases, J lost 0 bases, and 10 bases lay in between. The CDR3 is made up of 14 amino acids. CDR3 bases: TGCAGTGCTAGAAGACAGGATCTGAACACTGAAGCTTTCTTT. Encoded protein: CSARRQDLNTEAFF.

The sample holds one count of this clonotype. The chain links TRBV5-1 to TRBJ2-7; the match to TRBD2 covers 7 bases. Trimming removed 4 bases from V and 0 bases from J; junction bases left unmatched: 10. The V gene's germline CDR1 is SGHRS and CDR2 YFSETQ. CDR3 size: 16 residues. This CDR3 reads CASSPLTSASSYEQYF. DNA of the CDR3: TGCGCCAGCAGCCCTCTTACTAGCGCCAGCTCCTACGAGCAGTACTTC.

This clonotype appeared many times. V usage is TRBV20-1 and J usage is TRBJ2-3, with 11 positions matching TRBD1. With V trimmed by 1 base and J by 3 bases, 3 bases remained unmatched. Germline V gives CDR1 DFQATT, CDR2 SNEGSKA (reference sequence). CDR3 length: 15 amino acids. CDR3 nucleotide sequence: TGCAGTGCTAGAGTAGGACAGGGGGCAACAGATACGCAGTATTTT. Protein sequence: CSARVGQGATDTQYF.

This clonotype was detected a few times. The gene calls are TRBV12-3 or TRBV12-4 and TRBJ2-7; D possibly corresponds to TRBD1 (5 bases). The CDR3 contains 15 residues. V shed 6 bases and J shed 0 bases, with 15 bases lying between them. The CDR3 sequence: CASSSPGHLSYEQYF. CDR3 nucleotides: TGTGCCAGCAGCTCCCCCGGACATCTCTCCTACGAGCAGTACTTC.

This clonotype was seen more than once but under ten times. The genes are TRBV4-1 and TRBJ2-7; 11 bases are a match to TRBD2. Germline lookup yields CDR1 MGHRA and CDR2 YSYEKL. Germline trimming cut 4 bases from V and 3 bases from J; bases unmatched to any gene: 8. The CDR3 loop spans 16 amino acids. Written as DNA, the CDR3 is TGCGCCAGCAGCCCAGGGACGACTAGCGGGGACTACGAGCAGTACTTC. Amino acids: CASSPGTTSGDYEQYF.

J is TRBJ1-6 and V is TRBV6-4, with D unresolved. V was trimmed by 2 bases and J by 5 bases, leaving 7 bases between them. Per germline, CDR1 MRHNA and CDR2 SNTAGT. The CDR3 is 14 amino acids. The DNA for the CDR3 is TGTGCCAGCAGTGACGGTACGGATAATTCACCCCTCCACTTT. Its protein product is CASSDGTDNSPLHF.

This CDR3 reads CASSVQPTDTQYF. The CDR3 DNA sequence: TGTGCCAGCAGTGTTCAGCCCACAGATACGCAGTATTTT. The gene calls are TRBV6-4 and TRBJ2-3, with no clear D. V lost 4 bases and J lost 2, with 7 bases in between. This CDR3 has 13 residues. Germline V lookup: CDR1 MRHNA, CDR2 SNTAGT.

The V gene is TRBV10-3, the J gene TRBJ2-3; 16 bases agree with TRBD2. V was pared by 6 bases and J by 5 bases, with 8 bases of the junction left unmatched. The CDR3 is made up of 17 amino acids. In germline, CDR1 is ENHRY, CDR2 SYGVKD. The CDR3 region is CAIRGLAGGPEGDTQYF. CDR3 DNA sequence: TGTGCCATCAGGGGACTAGCGGGAGGGCCAGAAGGAGATACGCAGTATTTT.

In this sample, this clonotype turned up a few times. The rearrangement uses TRBV20-1 and TRBJ2-1, with D possibly matching TRBD2 (5 bases). V lost 5 bases and J lost 8, with 16 bases in between. The CDR3 extends over 13 amino acids. CDR1 DFQATT and CDR2 SNEGSKA come from the germline V gene (reference sequence). For the CDR3, the DNA is TGCAGTGCTGAGAGGACTCCGGGCGATGAGCAGTTCTTC. Translated, it gives CSAERTPGDEQFF.

The chain employs TRBV5-1 and TRBJ2-1, with D uncertain. Germline CDR1 reads SGHRS; CDR2 reads YFSETQ. V lost 0 bases to trimming and J lost 5 bases, with 6 bases between them. The CDR3 covers 13 residues. CDR3 sequence reads: CASSLATDNEQFF. The DNA for the CDR3 is TGCGCCAGCAGCTTGGCCACGGACAATGAGCAGTTCTTC.

This clonotype was seen ten or more times. The genes are TRBV6-2 or TRBV6-3 and TRBJ1-1; D is perhaps TRBD1 (5 bases). Per the germline V gene, CDR1 is MNHEY and CDR2 is SVGEGT. The CDR3 is 14 amino acids. V lost 2 bases, J lost 3 bases, and 10 bases lay in between. The CDR3 DNA follows: TGTGCCAGCAGTTACGACAGCGAGGACACTGAAGCTTTCTTT. Protein sequence: CASSYDSEDTEAFF.

This rearrangement joins TRBV7-9 to TRBJ2-3; no clear D gene. V was shortened by 3 bases and J by 6 bases, with 10 bases between the two germline ends. The CDR3 contains 13 residues. Per germline, CDR1 SEHNR and CDR2 FQNEAQ (reference sequence). As DNA, the CDR3 is TGTGCCAGCAGCTTCCCTACGGAGGATACGCAGTATTTT. As protein: CASSFPTEDTQYF. The full variable domain, rest sourced from reference TRBV7-9 and TRBJ2-3, is DTGVSQNPRHKITKRGQNVTFRCDPISEHNRLYWYRQTLGQGPEFLTYFQNEAQLEKSRLLSDRFSAERPKGSFSTLEIQRTEQGDSAMYLCASSFPTEDTQYFGPGTRLTVL.

J is TRBJ1-5 and V is TRBV27, with no clear D. The CDR3 runs to 15 residues. Germline CDR1 is MNHEY and CDR2 is SMNVEV (reference sequence). V lost 6 bases and J lost 1, with 13 bases in between. The CDR3 is CASSLIGRSNQPQHF. The CDR3 nucleotides read TGTGCCAGCAGCCTTATAGGGAGGAGCAATCAGCCCCAGCATTTT.

This clonotype was recorded at least ten times. The J gene is TRBJ2-3, the V gene TRBV4-1; 10 bases match TRBD2. The CDR3 is made up of 16 amino acids. The germline V gene encodes CDR1 MGHRA and CDR2 YSYEKL. J lost 4 bases, V lost 0 bases, and 4 bases had no gene match. CDR3 in amino acids: CASSQDGLAGADTQYF. In DNA form, the CDR3 reads TGCGCCAGCAGCCAAGATGGGCTAGCGGGAGCAGATACGCAGTATTTT.